In its sample, the clone carrying this T cell receptor (beta chain) was seen many times. This CDR3 is 14 amino acids long. V lost 2 bases and J lost 9; bases outside the gene matches: 6. Germline V lookup: CDR1 MNHNY, CDR2 SVGAGI (reference sequence). The sample is drawn from a study of T cells of healthy individuals. In TCRdb, the 5' RACE reads were re-called with MiXCR into one record per CDR3 protein. The sample holds 63,000 or so distinct CDR3 sequences, around 15% seen once. This chain connects TRBV6-6 to TRBJ2-1; 8 nucleotides match TRBD1. The sequence was collected from a human donor in good health. The DNA of the CDR3 is TGTGCCAGCAGTTACCTTGGACAGGGCGGTGAGCAGTTCTTC. Protein sequence: CASSYLGQGGEQFF.